This entry features one TCR beta chain sequence. What it binds is not known. Between the trimmed V and J ends, which lost 2 bases and 2 bases, there was a span of 8 bases. The CDR3 loop spans 13 amino acids. CDR1 and CDR2 from the germline V gene are SGHRS and YFSETQ. The data belong to a study of cytomegalovirus exposure and HLA in healthy donors. The overall study: A prior analysis found about 120 million unique TCR beta sequences from some 190 million T cells.

General observations from the study: With high specificity and sensitivity, the classifier reportedly diagnosed cytomegalovirus status. Some segments of the V type, notably TRBV6-2 and TRBV6-3, were excluded as indistinguishable. Another analysis was done later, and it associated fewer than 20,000 TCR beta sequences with HLA alleles at 0.05 false discovery rate.

60 Vbeta and 13 Jbeta primers were used in PCR. Assay: immunoSEQ multiplex PCR; the TCRdb copy retains only in-frame clones and omits some. The data hold roughly 150,000 clones, with roughly 79% observed a single time. The chain has TRBV5-1 and TRBJ2-7, with D perhaps TRBD1 (6 bases). The TCR was taken from a woman under 40 in good health and CMV-seronegative. Sequenced input: PBMCs. The CDR3 DNA follows: TGCGCCAGCAGCTTTGGACAGACCTACGAGCAGTACTTC. It encodes CASSFGQTYEQYF.